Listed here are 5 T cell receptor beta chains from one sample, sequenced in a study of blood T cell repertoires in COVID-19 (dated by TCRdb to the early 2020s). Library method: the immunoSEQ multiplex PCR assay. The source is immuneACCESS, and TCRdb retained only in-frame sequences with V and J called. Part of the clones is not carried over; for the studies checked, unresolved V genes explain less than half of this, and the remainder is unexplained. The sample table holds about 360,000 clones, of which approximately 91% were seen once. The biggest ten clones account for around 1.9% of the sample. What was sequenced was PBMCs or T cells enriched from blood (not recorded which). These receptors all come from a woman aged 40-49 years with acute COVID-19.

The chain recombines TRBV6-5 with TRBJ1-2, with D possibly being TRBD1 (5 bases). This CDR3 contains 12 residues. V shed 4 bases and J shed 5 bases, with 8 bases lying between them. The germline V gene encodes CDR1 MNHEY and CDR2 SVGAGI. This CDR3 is CASSFQGYGYTF. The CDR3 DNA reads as TGTGCCAGCAGTTTTCAGGGTTATGGCTACACCTTC.

The DNA for the CDR3 is TGTGCCAGCAGTTCGGGACAGTTCCCTTACGAGCAGTACTTC. This sequence encodes CASSSGQFPYEQYF. The chain carries TRBV7-2 and TRBJ2-7, with 7 positions matching TRBD1. The V and J ends lost 6 bases and 4 bases, in that order; junction bases with no gene match: 9. The CDR3 is 14 amino acids. Per germline, CDR1 SGHTA and CDR2 FQGNSA.

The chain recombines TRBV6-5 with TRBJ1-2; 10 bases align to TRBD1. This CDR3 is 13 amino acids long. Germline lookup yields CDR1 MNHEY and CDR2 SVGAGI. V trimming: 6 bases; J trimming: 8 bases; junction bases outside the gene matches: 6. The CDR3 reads CASSRQGARGYTF. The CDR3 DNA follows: TGTGCCAGCAGCCGACAGGGGGCGAGGGGCTACACCTTC.

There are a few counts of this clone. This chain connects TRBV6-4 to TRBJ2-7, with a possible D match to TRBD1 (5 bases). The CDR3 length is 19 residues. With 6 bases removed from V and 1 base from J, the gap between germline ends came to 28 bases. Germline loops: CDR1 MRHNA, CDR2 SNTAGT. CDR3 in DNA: TGTGCCAGCAGACTTTTAAACCCGGACACTAATATTCTTTCCTACGAGCAGTACTTC. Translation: CASRLLNPDTNILSYEQYF.

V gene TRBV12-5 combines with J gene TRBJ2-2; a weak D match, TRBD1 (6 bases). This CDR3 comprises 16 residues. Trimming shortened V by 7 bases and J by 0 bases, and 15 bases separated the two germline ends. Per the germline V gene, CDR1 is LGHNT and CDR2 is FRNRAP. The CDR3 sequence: CASVTDRPTNTGELFF. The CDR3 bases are TGTGCTAGTGTCACAGACAGGCCTACGAACACCGGGGAGCTGTTTTTT.